These 25 T cell receptor beta chains were all obtained from the same sample, sequenced in a study of neoadjuvant anti-PD-1 for oral cavity cancer. Using immunoSEQ multiplex PCR, the repertoire was profiled, and TCRdb retains in-frame clones only, with some absent. The sample records around 67,000 clones, 80% to 90% being singletons. Stated time point: after neoadjuvant nivolumab, at surgical resection. This specimen consisted of PBMCs, obtained after nivolumab (anti-PD-1) treatment. Every receptor here comes from a person aged 35-79 years with oral cavity squamous cell carcinoma.

This clone was observed a single time. The chain employs TRBV5-6 and TRBJ1-2; D might be TRBD1 (5 bases). Looked up from germline, CDR1 is SGHDT and CDR2 is YYEEEE. Trimming pared 2 bases from V and 4 bases from J, leaving 9 bases between. The CDR3 contains 13 residues. CDR3 DNA: TGTGCCAGCAGCTTTTCGGGGGTCTATGGCTACACCTTC. Protein: CASSFSGVYGYTF.

The rearrangement links TRBV7-3 to TRBJ2-3; D ambiguous. Germline CDR1 SGHTA, CDR2 FQGTGA. V gave up 4 bases and J gave up 2 bases, with 7 bases separating them. The CDR3 is 13 amino acids. The CDR3 DNA follows: TGTGCCAGCAGCTCGATCACCACAGATACGCAGTATTTT. Protein product: CASSSITTDTQYF.

This clone was counted between two and nine times. The CDR3 sequence is CASTTGIDNQPQHF. The CDR3, as DNA: TGTGCCAGCACGACAGGGATTGACAATCAGCCCCAGCATTTT. This sequence joins TRBV6-1 and TRBJ1-5, with 7 bases lining up with TRBD1. The CDR3 covers 14 residues. CDR1 MNHNS and CDR2 SASEGT come from the germline V gene. V gave up 7 bases and J gave up 3 bases; unmatched junction bases: 6.

The chain recombines TRBV5-1 with TRBJ1-4; D unresolved. CDR1 is SGHRS and CDR2 is YFSETQ in the germline V gene. Trimming left V 0 bases short and J 8 bases short, with 8 bases between. This CDR3 has 13 residues. The CDR3 here is CASSLGAEEKLFF. CDR3 sequence (DNA): TGCGCCAGCAGCTTGGGGGCAGAGGAAAAACTGTTTTTT.

The rearrangement joins TRBV7-3 to TRBJ1-6, with 7 bases identical to TRBD1. The CDR3 loop spans 15 amino acids. Germline CDR1 is SGHTA and CDR2 is FQGTGA. Germline trimming cut 5 bases from V and 6 bases from J; bases unmatched to any gene: 7. CDR3 residues: CASSRDSLTNSPLHF. CDR3 DNA: TGTGCCAGCAGCCGGGACAGTCTTACTAATTCACCCCTCCACTTT.

The rearrangement links TRBV14 to TRBJ2-3; TRBD2 is a possible D gene (6 bases). Germline V gene lookup returns CDR1 SGHDN and CDR2 FVKESK. This CDR3 is 12 amino acids long. V was cut by 5 bases and J by 8 bases, with 11 bases left in between. The CDR3 spells CASSVDYRTQYF. Written as DNA, the CDR3 is TGTGCCAGCAGCGTGGACTATCGTACGCAGTATTTT.

The chain couples TRBV25-1 to TRBJ1-2; weak D call: TRBD1 (5 bases). The CDR3 contains 16 residues. Trimming took 1 base from V and 11 from J, leaving 23 bases between them. Per the germline V gene, CDR1 is MGHDK and CDR2 is SYGVNS. CDR3 bases: TGTGCCAGCAGTGAATTTTTGGGGGACTTAAAGGAGAGGTACACCTTC. It encodes CASSEFLGDLKERYTF.

This rearrangement joins TRBV29-1 to TRBJ2-1, with 7 bases that match TRBD1. V shed 7 bases and J 0 bases; nucleotides not matched to a gene: 6. The CDR3 is 14 amino acids. Germline CDR1 and CDR2: SQVTM and ANQGSEA. CDR3: CSADGTVSYNEQFF. The CDR3 DNA reads TGCAGCGCGGACGGGACAGTCTCCTACAATGAGCAGTTCTTC.

The J gene is TRBJ1-6, the V gene TRBV5-1; D gene unclear. V was clipped by 0 bases and J by 2 bases, with 6 bases between them. Germline-derived CDR1 and CDR2 are SGHRS and YFSETQ. The CDR3 loop spans 15 amino acids. CDR3 amino acids: CASSLVNTYNSPLHF. CDR3 coding DNA: TGCGCCAGCAGCTTGGTGAATACCTATAATTCACCCCTCCACTTT.

CDR3 sequence (DNA): TGTGCCAGCAGTTACTCGATGACAGGGGGCTATGGCTACACCTTC. The encoded protein is CASSYSMTGGYGYTF. The chain carries TRBV6-5 and TRBJ1-2, with 9 bases matching TRBD1. Germline assignment: CDR1 MNHEY and CDR2 SVGAGI. This CDR3 contains 15 residues. The J segment lost 4 bases and the V segment lost 0 bases, leaving 3 bases of the junction unmatched.

This chain connects TRBV7-9 to TRBJ2-7, with 8 bases fitting TRBD2. V gave up 5 bases and J gave up 5 bases; unmatched junction bases: 11. Per the germline V gene, CDR1 is SEHNR and CDR2 is FQNEAQ (reference sequence). This CDR3 has 15 residues. CDR3 sequence reads: CASSETGTRFHEQYF. The CDR3 DNA sequence: TGTGCCAGCAGCGAAACCGGGACTAGATTCCACGAGCAGTACTTC.

J is TRBJ2-6 and V is TRBV7-9; 12 bases fit TRBD1. CDR1 is SEHNR, CDR2 FQNEAQ, per germline (reference sequence). Losses at the gene ends were 1 base for V and 2 bases for J; bases not matched to a gene: 6. CDR3 length: 19 amino acids. The CDR3 bases are TGTGCCAGCAGCTTAGTGGGGACAGGGGGCAACACTGGGGCCAACGTCCTGACTTTC. This sequence encodes CASSLVGTGGNTGANVLTF. Together with reference TRBV7-9 and TRBJ2-6, the CDR3 gives the full variable domain: DTGVSQNPRHKITKRGQNVTFRCDPISEHNRLYWYRQTLGQGPEFLTYFQNEAQLEKSRLLSDRFSAERPKGSFSTLEIQRTEQGDSAMYLCASSLVGTGGNTGANVLTFGAGSRLTVL.

The chain uses TRBV4-1 and TRBJ1-6; no reliable D call. Trimming cost V 4 bases and J 9 bases, with 7 bases left between them. This CDR3 has 12 residues. CDR1 is MGHRA and CDR2 is YSYEKL in the germline V gene. In DNA, the CDR3 is TGCGCCAGCAGCCGCGGGATTTCACCCCTCCACTTT. It codes for CASSRGISPLHF.

This clone was observed a few times. The rearrangement links TRBV9 to TRBJ2-3, with a weak D call TRBD2 (5 bases). Germline CDR1 SGDLS, CDR2 YYNGEE. Trimming took 0 bases from V and 2 from J, leaving 7 bases between them. There are 14 residues in the CDR3. The CDR3 is CASSVGGYTDTQYF. The CDR3, as DNA: TGTGCCAGCAGCGTAGGAGGGTACACAGATACGCAGTATTTT.

The chain carries TRBV30 and TRBJ2-7; 9 bases map to TRBD2. This CDR3 comprises 14 residues. Germline loops: CDR1 GTSNPN, CDR2 SVGIG (reference sequence). The V gene end was trimmed by 4 bases and the J gene end by 2 bases; junction bases not matched to a gene: 6. The chain's CDR3 is CAWMTSGRTYEQYF. For the CDR3, the DNA is TGTGCCTGGATGACTAGCGGACGTACCTACGAGCAGTACTTC.

The rearrangement joins TRBV18 to TRBJ2-5; 7 bases align to TRBD2. CDR3 length: 17 amino acids. Germline V gives CDR1 KGHSH, CDR2 LQKENI. After removal of 3 bases from V and 1 base from J, the junction contained 11 bases not matched to a gene. Here the CDR3 DNA reads TGTGCCAGCTCACCCCTCTCCCTGGCTAGCGGCCAAGAGACCCAGTACTTC. Translated: CASSPLSLASGQETQYF.

The chain combines TRBV7-2 with TRBJ2-4; a weak D match, TRBD1 (5 bases). CDR3 length: 12 residues. V lost 5 bases and J 6 bases, leaving 8 bases between the germline ends. CDR1 and CDR2 (germline): SGHTA, FQGNSA. The CDR3 loop is CASSRDRNIQYF. In DNA form, the CDR3 reads TGTGCCAGCAGCCGTGACAGAAACATTCAGTACTTC.

The rearrangement uses TRBV9 and TRBJ2-1; TRBD2 matches at 7 bases. Germline values: CDR1 SGDLS, CDR2 YYNGEE. V shed 4 bases, J shed 5 bases, and the junction held 3 bases outside the gene matches. The CDR3 is 13 amino acids. CDR3 sequence: CASSPGTNNEQFF. CDR3 coding DNA: TGTGCCAGCAGCCCCGGGACTAACAATGAGCAGTTCTTC.

The chain combines TRBV5-1 with TRBJ2-7; 8 bases are a match to TRBD2. Trimming at V came to 0 bases and at J to 6 bases, leaving 8 bases not matched to a gene. Germline V gives CDR1 SGHRS, CDR2 YFSETQ. The CDR3 is 15 residues long. CDR3 in DNA: TGCGCCAGCAGCTTGGGAGCCCCGACTAGCGCCGAGCAGTACTTC. As protein: CASSLGAPTSAEQYF.

As DNA, the CDR3 is TGCGCCAGCAGCCTTCACTTCTCCGGGACGGGCCTTTACTCTGGGGCCAACGTCCTGACTTTC. Its protein product is CASSLHFSGTGLYSGANVLTF. This rearrangement joins TRBV4-1 to TRBJ2-6; either TRBD1 or TRBD2 may supply D (5 bases each). Trimming removed 4 bases at V and 0 bases at J, with 25 bases between. Germline V gives CDR1 MGHRA, CDR2 YSYEKL. This CDR3 has 21 residues.

The chain recombines TRBV7-9 with TRBJ1-3, with D possibly matching TRBD1 (6 bases). Germline CDR1 reads SEHNR; CDR2 reads FQNEAQ (reference sequence). The CDR3 extends over 15 amino acids. V lost 3 bases and J 3 bases, leaving 12 bases between the germline ends. In DNA form, the CDR3 reads TGTGCCAGCAGCTTGATACAGGGAGGTGGAAACACCATATATTTT. Translated, it gives CASSLIQGGGNTIYF.

V usage is TRBV12-5 and J usage is TRBJ1-1; weak D call: TRBD1 (6 bases). The CDR3 contains 15 residues. Germline V CDR1 and CDR2: LGHNT, FRNRAP. Trimming stripped 5 bases from V and 0 bases from J, with 13 bases between. Here the CDR3 reads CASGRRGALNTEAFF. CDR3 coding DNA: TGTGCTAGTGGTCGCAGGGGAGCACTGAACACTGAAGCTTTCTTT.

The V call is TRBV6-5, the J call TRBJ1-6, with D perhaps TRBD1 (6 bases). Trimming took 5 bases from V and 5 from J, leaving 10 bases between them. This CDR3 comprises 14 residues. Looked up from germline, CDR1 is MNHEY and CDR2 is SVGAGI. CDR3: CASSLAGDNSPLHF. Written as DNA, the CDR3 is TGTGCCAGCAGTCTGGCAGGGGATAATTCACCCCTCCACTTT.

This chain connects TRBV5-1 to TRBJ1-4, with 9 bases lining up with TRBD1. The CDR3 contains 15 residues. V was clipped by 4 bases and J by 7 bases; unmatched bases: 8. Germline CDR1 reads SGHRS; CDR2 reads YFSETQ. CDR3 protein: CASSGAGTGSEKLFF. DNA for the CDR3: TGCGCCAGCAGCGGAGCCGGGACAGGGAGTGAAAAACTGTTTTTT.

The chain couples TRBV4-2 to TRBJ2-1; 8 nucleotides align to TRBD1. The CDR3 runs to 15 residues. Germline V CDR1 and CDR2: LGHNA, YNFKEQ. Trimming at V came to 0 bases and at J to 6 bases, leaving 4 bases not matched to a gene. The CDR3 nucleotides read TGTGCCAGCAGCCAAGACAGGGGGCCGCGCAATGAGCAGTTCTTC. It is translated as CASSQDRGPRNEQFF.